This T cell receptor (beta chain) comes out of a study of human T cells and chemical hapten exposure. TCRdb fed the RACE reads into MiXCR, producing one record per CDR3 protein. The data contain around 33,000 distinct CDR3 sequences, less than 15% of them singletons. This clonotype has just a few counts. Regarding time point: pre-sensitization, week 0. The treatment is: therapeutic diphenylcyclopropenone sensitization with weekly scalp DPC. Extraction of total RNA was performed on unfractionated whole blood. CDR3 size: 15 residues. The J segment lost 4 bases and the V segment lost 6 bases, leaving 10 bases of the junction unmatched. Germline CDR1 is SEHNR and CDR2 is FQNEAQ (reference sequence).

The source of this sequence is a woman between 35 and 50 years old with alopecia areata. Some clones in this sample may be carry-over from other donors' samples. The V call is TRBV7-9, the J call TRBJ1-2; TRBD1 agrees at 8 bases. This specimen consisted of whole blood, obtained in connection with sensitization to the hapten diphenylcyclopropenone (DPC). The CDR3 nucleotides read TGTGCCAGCAGTTCCGGGACAGGAGGTATCTATGGCTACACCTTC. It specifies CASSSGTGGIYGYTF.